This T cell receptor beta chain is from a study of healthy donors' naive CD4 and CD8 T cells. Overall study results and limits: Homeostatic proliferation of naive T cells was not examined as a bias source. Negatively charged CDR3s marked CD8+ lineage; positively charged CDR3s marked CD4+ lineage.

TCR libraries were built from approximately 0.55 ug of total RNA by linear amplification. In the study's own analysis: Sequencing covered 70,000 to 95,000 rearranged alpha-chain transcripts across about 5 healthy donors. TCRdb analysed the reads with MiXCR anew, one entry per CDR3 protein. The V and J calls were determined by TCRdb, not by the authors. This sample yields about 180,000 distinct CDR3 sequences, of which around 70% are seen a single time; more than 2% belongs to the top ten. The table lists this clonotype with a count of one. What it binds is unknown. Sequenced material: naive CD4+ and CD8+ T cells sorted from blood, pooled from several donors. The sequence came from a pool of human donors in good health; the sample pools cells from several healthy donors.

CDR3 nucleotides: TGTGCCATCAGCCTCCACACAGATACGCAGTATTTT. Translated, it gives CAISLHTDTQYF. V gene TRBV10-3 combines with J gene TRBJ2-3; no reliable D call. The V and J ends lost 6 bases and 2 bases respectively, with 6 bases between them. The CDR3 totals 12 residues. From germline, CDR1 is ENHRY and CDR2 SYGVKD.